Sequencing of this T cell receptor (beta chain) was carried out in a study of shared clonotypes between healthy human individuals (TCRdb year 2020). Study-wide context: The cohort comprised two women and a few men aged 18 to 49 years. To increase sequencing depth and limit assay-specific biases, TCR repertoire library preparation and sequencing were carried out by different laboratories using diverse techniques. To estimate repertoire size and how much clonotype sharing occurs between individuals, the study deeply sequenced the blood TCR repertoires of five or six healthy adults. For each donor, CD4 naive and CD4 memory were each run on three plates, CD8 naive on two plates, and CD8 memory on one plate. Between about 0.9 and 8.9 billion PBMCs per donor were obtained by leukapheresis. The study at large found these results: Sampling was limited to blood, and TCR repertoires in tissue likely differ from TCR repertoires in blood. Sharing across several donors was observed for around 5% of naive CD4, around 3.5% of naive CD8, around 2.5% of memory CD4, and around 0.42% of memory CD8 clonotypes. The small number of donors limited the genetic and exposure-history diversity represented. Even with the large sequencing depth, rarefaction of the sorted-subset datasets indicated that sequencing was incomplete. Naive subsets generally had larger estimated clonotype richness than memory subsets did. Pairwise subsampling indicated that sequencing depth was expected to affect the degree of clonotype sharing among donors. Compared with non-shared clonotypes, the clonotypes found in all four sorted-subset donors had higher generation probabilities.

V and J are truncated by 4 bases and 2 bases respectively, leaving an intervening sequence of 6 bases. Measured from the cysteine to the phenylalanine, the CDR3 is 12 residues long. Only CDR3 DNA remains: 36 bases, in frame from the first base. CDR1 SGHRS and CDR2 YFSETQ are derived from the germline V gene. Healthy HIV-negative adults with no recently reported acute infections or vaccinations were included as donors. Every donor was a Caucasian adult living in Nashville, Tennessee, USA. CD4+ T cells were enriched by magnetic negative selection; naive cells were then positively selected on CD45RA, and the negative fraction formed the memory subset. Blood was collected by leukapheresis, and PBMCs were isolated by Ficoll-Histopaque density gradient centrifugation and then cryopreserved in liquid nitrogen vapor phase. Analytical flow cytometry was used to check the purity and quantity of each magnetically sorted T cell population. From each sorted fraction, genomic DNA was isolated and quantified by UV absorbance on a Nanodrop 2000c.

TCR CDR3 regions were amplified from genomic DNA by multiplex PCR using the deep immunoSEQ assay. Genomic DNA extracted from each cell subset was distributed evenly over all wells of several immunoSEQ 96-well plates, and each plate served as one replicate. For sorted subsets, 200 to 250 ng of genomic DNA, equivalent to 25,000 to 35,000 T cell genomes, went into each replicate PCR. Purified libraries were measured with a Qubit 3.0 fluorometer, size-checked on a Bioanalyzer 2100, and measured again with the KAPA Library Quantification kit. Each immunoSEQ 96-well plate was sequenced on its own single-read 150-cycle Illumina NextSeq 550 flow cell. Under the source paper's analysis protocol: Because the immunoSEQ output included only junctional sequences and no quality scores, the filtering could not be the same as the filtering used for full-length reads. To assign V/J genes and CDR3, sequences were annotated against IMGT germline references using PyIR, a Python wrapper for IgBLAST v1.9. Reads were filtered out if the reads had weak V/J assignments (E-value above 1e-6), no CDR3, stop codons, out-of-frame junctions, or ambiguous translated residues. A V3J clonotype was defined by an identical inferred V gene, J gene, and CDR3 amino acid sequence. The percentage overlap between two repertoires was calculated by dividing the number of shared unique clonotypes by the size of the smaller repertoire. Repertoire richness was assessed with RTK rarefaction, the Chao1 estimator, and Recon v2.1 estimates of unobserved clonotypes. Generation probabilities for all TCRbeta clonotypes obtained by the gDNA method from several donors were computed using OLGA. TCRdb limited this immuneACCESS table to in-frame rearrangements with V and J called. A share of clones is missing; checked studies link under half to unresolved V genes, and the rest is unexplained. That table is the source of V, J and clone size, and D and trimming were worked out from the DNA. The sample includes nearly 1 million clones, with over 60% observed a single time. The top ten clones comprise over 1.3% of the sample.

This clone was picked up many times. The target of this receptor is not known. The record has no base qualities; no much larger clone is one base away. The chain joins TRBV5-1 to TRBJ1-2, with the D gene uncertain. The sample consisted of memory CD4+ T cells sorted from blood. The cell subset or site label, read with the paper, signifies: CD45RA-negative fraction. The TCR comes from a man between 18 and 29 years old in good health. The nucleotides read TGCGCCAGCAGCGGGGAAAACTATGGCTACACCTTC. Its amino acids are CASSGENYGYTF. Reference TRBV5-1 and TRBJ1-2 proteins supply the regions before and after the CDR3; the full variable domain is: KAGVTQTPRYLIKTRGQQVTLSCSPISGHRSVSWYQQTPGQGLQFLFEYFSETQRNKGNFPGRFSGRQFSNSRSEMNVSTLELGDSALYLCASSGENYGYTFGSGTRLTVV.